This entry concerns a single T cell receptor (beta chain). Its cognate antigen is unknown. The length of the CDR3 is 12 residues. J lost 1 base, V lost 5 bases, and 1 base had no gene match. The germline CDR1 and CDR2 sequences are SQVTM and ANQGSEA. This sample was taken from a study of long-term antiretroviral therapy in people with HIV. Notes on the study in general: Clones that had undergone expansion before ART dominated the repertoire at all time points. Control repertoires displayed wider CDR3 length ranges than the HIV repertoires.

The study drew at least one pre-ART and at least two post-ART PBMC samples from every donor. Sequencing used immunoSEQ v3.0 at survey level. Generated by immunoSEQ multiplex PCR, the TCRdb table keeps only in-frame clones and is missing some. The sample carries roughly 29,000 clones, about 95% recorded once. This receptor was obtained from a man aged 50 to 59 with HIV. This chain uses TRBV29-1 with TRBJ1-1, with TRBD1 matching 7 bases. Sequenced here: unsorted PBMCs, sampled 5.3 years after starting antiretroviral therapy. The CDR3: CSVNRGNTEAFF. The DNA for the CDR3 is TGCAGCGTTAACAGGGGGAACACTGAAGCTTTCTTT.